What follows are 25 T cell receptor beta chains derived from one specimen sequenced in a study of blood T cell repertoires in COVID-19. The data were produced by immunoSEQ multiplex PCR, yet TCRdb's version contains in-frame clones alone and is incomplete. The sample holds some 250,000 clones, roughly 85% seen once. Sequences were obtained from peripheral blood. The origin of the receptors is a man aged 25 to 40 who had recovered from COVID-19.

The genes are TRBV10-1 and TRBJ1-4; D call uncertain. Germline CDR1 reads WNHNN; CDR2 reads SYGVQD (reference sequence). The CDR3 loop spans 14 amino acids. Deletions cut 2 bases from V and 3 bases from J, with 7 bases between. For the CDR3, the DNA is TGCGCCAGCAGTGAGGGGCAGGCTAATGAAAAACTGTTTTTT. Translating gives CASSEGQANEKLFF.

This sequence joins TRBV5-1 and TRBJ1-5; D remains unclear. Trimming pared 0 bases from V and 3 bases from J, leaving 10 bases between. This CDR3 region has 15 residues. Germline V gene data show CDR1 as SGHRS and CDR2 as YFSETQ. CDR3 sequence (DNA): TGCGCCAGCAGCTTGGAATCGGGAGCCAATCAGCCCCAGCATTTT. Its translation is CASSLESGANQPQHF. Complete variable domain (other parts from reference TRBV5-1 and TRBJ1-5): KAGVTQTPRYLIKTRGQQVTLSCSPISGHRSVSWYQQTPGQGLQFLFEYFSETQRNKGNFPGRFSGRQFSNSRSEMNVSTLELGDSALYLCASSLESGANQPQHFGDGTRLSIL.

The chain couples TRBV3-1 (or the pseudogene TRBV3-2) to TRBJ1-2, with a weak D call TRBD1 (6 bases). The V end lost 2 bases, the J end lost 6 bases, and 10 bases lay between the germline ends. This CDR3 is 13 amino acids long. The germline V gene encodes CDR1 LGHDT and CDR2 YNNKEL (reference sequence). CDR3 in DNA: TGTGCCAGCAGCCAATCAGGGGTGGATGGCTACACCTTC. Encoded protein: CASSQSGVDGYTF.

Here the CDR3 DNA reads TGTGCCAGTAGCTTATTACCGGGACAGTCAAACACCGGGGAGCTGTTTTTT. Its protein product is CASSLLPGQSNTGELFF. The chain employs TRBV19 and TRBJ2-2, with 7 positions matching TRBD1. V dropped 6 bases and J dropped 2; count of bases not matched to a gene: 12. This CDR3 comprises 17 residues. The germline gives CDR1 LNHDA, CDR2 SQIVND (reference sequence).

The CDR3 DNA reads as TGTGCCAGCAGCTTATCAGGGGATGGCTACACCTTC. Translating gives CASSLSGDGYTF. The gene calls are TRBV11-3 and TRBJ1-2; D is possibly TRBD1 (6 bases). CDR3 length: 12 amino acids. Per the germline V gene, CDR1 is SGHNT and CDR2 is YENEEA. The germline V and J ends were trimmed by 2 bases and 6 bases, with 7 bases remaining between them.

A remark on this clone: Other nucleotide sequences from this sample produce the same CDR3. The chain uses TRBV12-3 or TRBV12-4 and TRBJ1-2; D gene unclear. V gave up 2 bases and J gave up 1 base, with 5 bases separating them. This CDR3 has 13 residues. The CDR3 is CASSLPSNYGYTF. The CDR3 nucleotides are TGTGCCAGCAGTTTACCCAGTAACTATGGCTACACCTTC.

This clone occurred once. The J gene is TRBJ2-4, the V gene TRBV7-2, with D possibly being TRBD1 (5 bases). This CDR3 has 13 residues. In germline, CDR1 is SGHTA, CDR2 FQGNSA. V shed 3 bases and J shed 8 bases, with 11 bases lying between them. In DNA, the CDR3 is TGTGCCAGCAGCTTCCAGGGAAGGGACATTCAGTACTTC. Protein product: CASSFQGRDIQYF.

The V and J genes are TRBV11-3 and TRBJ1-1; D uncertain. CDR1 and CDR2 from the germline V gene are SGHNT and YENEEA. The CDR3 sequence is 13 residues long. The V end was cut by 9 bases, the J end by 1 base, with 12 bases between. CDR3 amino acids: CASQRTPNTEAFF. The CDR3 bases are TGTGCCAGTCAGCGCACCCCGAACACTGAAGCTTTCTTT.

The chain joins TRBV19 to TRBJ1-4; D is unresolved. The V gene's germline CDR1 is LNHDA and CDR2 SQIVND (reference sequence). Trimming cost V 7 bases and J 8 bases, with 20 bases left between them. This CDR3 has 15 residues. The CDR3 spells CASNPLFASEEKLFF. The CDR3 coding sequence is TGTGCCAGTAACCCGCTGTTCGCCTCGGAGGAAAAACTGTTTTTT.

This clone was seen only once. The J gene is TRBJ1-3, the V gene TRBV6-5; a weak D match, TRBD1 (6 bases). Germline CDR1 and CDR2: MNHEY and SVGAGI. CDR3 size: 16 residues. Trimming removed 2 bases from V and 0 bases from J, with 11 bases in between. The CDR3 DNA is TGTGCCAGCAGTTACACCAGGGGCAGCTCTGGAAACACCATATATTTT. Translation: CASSYTRGSSGNTIYF.

The chain combines TRBV11-2 with TRBJ2-5; 7 bases map to TRBD2. This CDR3 is 14 amino acids long. V lost 0 bases to trimming and J lost 9 bases; unmatched junction nucleotides: 7. Germline assignment: CDR1 SGHAT and CDR2 FQNNGV. The CDR3 region is CASSLEAGRLAQYF. In DNA form, the CDR3 reads TGTGCCAGCAGCTTAGAGGCCGGGAGGCTGGCCCAGTACTTC.

This clone was recorded only once. This chain joins TRBV11-2 and TRBJ1-4; a possible D gene is TRBD1 (5 bases). V lost 2 bases, J lost 8 bases, and 12 bases lay in between. Germline V CDR1 and CDR2: SGHAT, FQNNGV. The CDR3 has 14 amino acids. The CDR3 reads CASSLSRAAEKLFF. CDR3 coding DNA: TGTGCCAGCAGCTTATCCAGGGCAGCCGAAAAACTGTTTTTT.

The CDR3: CASSSPAGSKNIQYF. In DNA, the CDR3 is TGTGCCAGCAGCTCCCCGGCGGGGTCCAAAAACATTCAGTACTTC. The chain couples TRBV6-5 to TRBJ2-4; tentative D call: TRBD2 (6 bases). Germline V gene lookup returns CDR1 MNHEY and CDR2 SVGAGI. The germline V and J ends were trimmed by 6 bases and 2 bases, with 14 bases remaining between them. The CDR3 is made up of 15 amino acids.

V usage is TRBV12-3 or TRBV12-4 and J usage is TRBJ1-1; D gene uncertain. Trimming took off 10 bases at V and 0 bases at J, with 12 bases between the two ends. The CDR3 runs to 13 residues. In DNA, the CDR3 is TGTGCCATTTTGGGCCTCATGAACACTGAAGCTTTCTTT. Protein product: CAILGLMNTEAFF.

V gene TRBV18 combines with J gene TRBJ1-3; 7 positions agree with TRBD1. Germline V lookup: CDR1 KGHSH, CDR2 LQKENI. After removal of 5 bases from V and 2 bases from J, the junction contained 12 bases not matched to a gene. This CDR3 has 17 residues. CDR3: CASSKTGNQDPGNTIYF. The CDR3 coding sequence is TGTGCCAGCTCAAAGACAGGGAATCAAGACCCTGGAAACACCATATATTTT.

This chain uses TRBV19 with TRBJ1-4, with 7 nucleotides matching TRBD1. Germline-derived CDR1 and CDR2 are LNHDA and SQIVND (reference sequence). The CDR3 runs to 15 residues. V lost 3 bases and J lost 8; bases outside the gene matches: 9. The CDR3 loop reads CASSMLGDSKEKLFF. The CDR3 coding sequence is TGTGCCAGTAGTATGTTAGGGGACAGTAAGGAAAAACTGTTTTTT.

The chain uses TRBV19 and TRBJ1-1, with D possibly TRBD1 on 6 matching bases. The V gene lost 6 bases and the J gene lost 0 bases, with 17 bases spanning the gap. The CDR3 totals 16 residues. Per the germline V gene, CDR1 is LNHDA and CDR2 is SQIVND (reference sequence). The CDR3 here is CASSLQGPPLNTEAFF. The CDR3 DNA follows: TGTGCCAGTAGCCTACAGGGTCCTCCCTTGAACACTGAAGCTTTCTTT.

This rearrangement joins TRBV5-6 to TRBJ2-2, with 9 bases lining up with TRBD2. The CDR3 has 17 residues. Germline CDR1 reads SGHDT; CDR2 reads YYEEEE. The V gene end was trimmed by 4 bases and the J gene end by 7 bases; junction bases not matched to a gene: 14. The CDR3: CASSPWGRGGFGGELFF. CDR3 sequence (DNA): TGTGCCAGCAGCCCCTGGGGGCGGGGGGGCTTCGGCGGGGAGCTGTTTTTT.

This clone showed up just a few times. The chain joins TRBV7-2 to TRBJ1-5, with D maybe TRBD1 (5 bases). V lost 3 bases, J lost 4 bases, and 10 bases lay in between. Looked up from germline, CDR1 is SGHTA and CDR2 is FQGNSA. The CDR3 is 14 residues long. The CDR3 spells CASSLSQGNQPQHF. CDR3 sequence (DNA): TGTGCCAGCAGCTTGAGCCAGGGTAATCAGCCCCAGCATTTT.

This chain uses TRBV12-3 or TRBV12-4 with TRBJ1-4; D uncertain. This CDR3 contains 13 residues. V shed 5 bases and J shed 8 bases, with 12 bases lying between them. The CDR3 DNA is TGTGCCAGCAGTGCTAGCGGTCGGGAAAAACTGTTTTTT. Translated: CASSASGREKLFF.

The chain is built from TRBV6-6 and TRBJ2-3; D is perhaps TRBD2 (5 bases). Trimming pared 2 bases from V and 4 bases from J, leaving 10 bases between. This CDR3 has 14 residues. From germline, CDR1 is MNHNY and CDR2 SVGAGI (reference sequence). The CDR3: CASSYIPGSDTQYF. The CDR3 DNA reads TGTGCCAGCAGTTACATTCCGGGATCAGATACGCAGTATTTT.

The chain combines TRBV7-6 with TRBJ1-1, with D perhaps TRBD1 (6 bases). This CDR3 is built from 15 residues. The V and J ends lost 1 base and 8 bases respectively, with 17 bases between them. Per germline, CDR1 SGHVS and CDR2 FNYEAQ. In DNA, the CDR3 is TGTGCCAGCAGCTTAGATGGGTTCACAGGGTCAGAAGCTTTCTTT. It yields the protein CASSLDGFTGSEAFF.

The chain joins TRBV15 to TRBJ2-7; 8 bases agree with TRBD1. The V gene's germline CDR1 is LNHNV and CDR2 YYDKDF (reference sequence). J was trimmed by 2 bases and V by 5 bases; bases with no gene match: 11. CDR3 length equals 16 residues. The CDR3 spells CATSRDRGPPAYEQYF. CDR3 nucleotide sequence: TGTGCCACCAGCCGCGACAGGGGCCCCCCGGCCTACGAGCAGTACTTC.

The J gene is TRBJ2-7, the V gene TRBV7-6; maybe TRBD1 (8 bases). Germline CDR1 reads SGHVS; CDR2 reads FNYEAQ. The V end lost 4 bases, the J end lost 2 bases, and 15 bases lay between the germline ends. This CDR3 comprises 15 residues. The CDR3 loop reads CASSSRGTGTYEQYF. CDR3 coding DNA: TGTGCCAGCAGCTCGCGGGGGACAGGTACCTACGAGCAGTACTTC.

This chain uses TRBV9 with TRBJ1-2; D is uncertain. V lost 1 base to trimming and J lost 3 bases, with 10 bases between them. CDR3 size: 14 residues. The V gene's germline CDR1 is SGDLS and CDR2 YYNGEE. The CDR3 region has the DNA TGTGCCAGCAGCGTAAATGCAGGCGACTATGGCTACACCTTC. Its translation: CASSVNAGDYGYTF.